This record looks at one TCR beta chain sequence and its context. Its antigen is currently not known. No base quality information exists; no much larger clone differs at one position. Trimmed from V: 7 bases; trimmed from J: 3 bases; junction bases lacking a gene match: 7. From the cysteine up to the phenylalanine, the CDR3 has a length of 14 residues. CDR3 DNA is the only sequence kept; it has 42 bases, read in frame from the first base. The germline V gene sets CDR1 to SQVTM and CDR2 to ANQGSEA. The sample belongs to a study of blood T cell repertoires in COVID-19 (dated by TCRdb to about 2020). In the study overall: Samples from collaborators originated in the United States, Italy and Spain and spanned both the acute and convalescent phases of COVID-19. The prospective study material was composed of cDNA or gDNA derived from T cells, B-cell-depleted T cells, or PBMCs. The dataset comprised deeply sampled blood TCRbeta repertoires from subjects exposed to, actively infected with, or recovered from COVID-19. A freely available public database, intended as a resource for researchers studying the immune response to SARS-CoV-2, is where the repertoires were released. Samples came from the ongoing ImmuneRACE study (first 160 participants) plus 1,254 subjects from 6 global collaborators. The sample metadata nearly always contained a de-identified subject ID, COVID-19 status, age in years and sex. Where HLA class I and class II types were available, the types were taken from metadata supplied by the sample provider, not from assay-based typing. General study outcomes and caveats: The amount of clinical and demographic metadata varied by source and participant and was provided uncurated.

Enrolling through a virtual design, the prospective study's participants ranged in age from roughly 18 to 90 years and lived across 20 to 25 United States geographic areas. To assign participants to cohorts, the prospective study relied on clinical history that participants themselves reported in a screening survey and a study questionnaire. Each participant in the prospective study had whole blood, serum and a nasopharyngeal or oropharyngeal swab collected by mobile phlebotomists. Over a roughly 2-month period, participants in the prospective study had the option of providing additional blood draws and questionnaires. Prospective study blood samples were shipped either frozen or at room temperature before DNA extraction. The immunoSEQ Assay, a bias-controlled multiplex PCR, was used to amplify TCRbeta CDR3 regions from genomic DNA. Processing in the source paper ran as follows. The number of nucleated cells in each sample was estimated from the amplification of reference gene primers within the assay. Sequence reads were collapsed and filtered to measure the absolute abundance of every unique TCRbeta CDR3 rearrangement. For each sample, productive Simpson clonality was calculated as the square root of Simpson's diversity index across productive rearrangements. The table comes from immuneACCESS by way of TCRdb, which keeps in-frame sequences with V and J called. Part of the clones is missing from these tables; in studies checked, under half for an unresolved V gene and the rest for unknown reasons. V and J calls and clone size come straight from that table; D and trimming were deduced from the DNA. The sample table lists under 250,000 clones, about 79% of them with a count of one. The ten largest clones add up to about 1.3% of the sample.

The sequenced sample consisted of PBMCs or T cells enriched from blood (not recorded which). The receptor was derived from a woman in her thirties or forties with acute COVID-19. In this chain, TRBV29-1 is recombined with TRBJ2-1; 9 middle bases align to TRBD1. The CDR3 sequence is CSDRGQGGYNEQFF. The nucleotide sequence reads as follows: TGCAGCGACCGGGGACAGGGAGGCTACAATGAGCAGTTCTTC.